This T cell receptor beta chain appears in the sequencing data of a study of cytomegalovirus exposure and HLA in healthy donors. PCR used 60 Vbeta primers and 13 Jbeta primers. Here immunoSEQ multiplex PCR was the method, and the copy in TCRdb shows in-frame clones only, minus some. Altogether roughly 100,000 clones are present, over 65% being singletons, with the ten largest covering 1.5% to 2%. Germline-derived CDR1 and CDR2 are SEHNR and FQNEAQ (reference sequence). The V gene lost 5 bases and the J gene lost 10 bases, with 12 bases spanning the gap. The CDR3 is made up of 12 amino acids. The rearrangement links TRBV7-9 to TRBJ2-1; D call uncertain. The receptor's source is a woman aged 40 to 50 in good health and CMV-seronegative. Sequenced: PBMCs. The CDR3 protein is CASSPGYLEQFF. The CDR3, as DNA: TGTGCCAGCAGCCCCGGGTACCTGGAGCAGTTCTTC.